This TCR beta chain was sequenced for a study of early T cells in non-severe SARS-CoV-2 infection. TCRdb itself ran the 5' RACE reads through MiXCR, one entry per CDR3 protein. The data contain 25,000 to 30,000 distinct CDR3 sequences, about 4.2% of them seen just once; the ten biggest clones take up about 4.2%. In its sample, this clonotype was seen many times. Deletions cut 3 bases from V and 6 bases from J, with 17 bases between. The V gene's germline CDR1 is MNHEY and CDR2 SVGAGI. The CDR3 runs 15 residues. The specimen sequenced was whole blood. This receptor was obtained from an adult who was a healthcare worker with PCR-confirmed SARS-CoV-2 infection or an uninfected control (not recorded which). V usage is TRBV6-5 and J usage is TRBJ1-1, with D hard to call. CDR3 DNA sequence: TGTGCCAGCAGTTATAGTATTGCGGGTAACTCTGAAGCTTTCTTT. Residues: CASSYSIAGNSEAFF.